The 7 T cell receptor beta chains reported below all come from one sample, sequenced in a study of shared clonotypes between healthy human individuals. TCRdb's copy holds only in-frame clones and misses some; the assay was immunoSEQ multiplex PCR. The repertoire consists of 2 million to 2.5 million clones, with roughly 90% occurring once and the leading ten covering about 0.36%. The sample comprised naive CD4+ T cells from PBMCs. Subset noted: CD45RA+ positively selected. Every receptor here comes from a man between 18 and 29 years old in good health. Some clones in this sample may be carry-over from other donors' samples.

This chain links TRBV4-1 with TRBJ2-5; TRBD2 aligns across 7 bases. V trimming: 0 bases; J trimming: 5 bases; junction bases outside the gene matches: 3. Per germline, CDR1 MGHRA and CDR2 YSYEKL. The CDR3 consists of 14 residues. The CDR3 sequence: CASSQDAGVETQYF. CDR3 nucleotide sequence: TGCGCCAGCAGCCAAGATGCGGGAGTGGAGACCCAGTACTTC.

This clone appeared a single time. J is TRBJ1-2 and V is TRBV7-6, with 7 bases aligning to TRBD1. Trimming removed 2 bases from V and 5 bases from J; junction bases left unmatched: 8. The CDR3 runs to 15 residues. Germline V gene sequence: CDR1 SGHVS, CDR2 FNYEAQ. The CDR3 nucleotides are TGTGCCAGCAGCTTAACCCCCCGGACAGGTTATGGCTACACCTTC. It specifies CASSLTPRTGYGYTF.

The rearrangement joins TRBV6-1 to TRBJ2-7; 7 bases are shared with TRBD2. The germline gives CDR1 MNHNS, CDR2 SASEGT. V lost 3 bases to trimming and J lost 3 bases; unmatched junction nucleotides: 5. The CDR3 is made up of 14 amino acids. CDR3 bases: TGTGCCAGCAGTGACGGCGGGAGAATCTACGAGCAGTACTTC. It encodes CASSDGGRIYEQYF.

This sequence joins TRBV5-1 and TRBJ2-1; D ambiguous. The CDR3 extends over 16 amino acids. Germline lookup yields CDR1 SGHRS and CDR2 YFSETQ. Trimming stripped 4 bases from V and 2 bases from J, with 16 bases between. Here the CDR3 reads CASSPFFTGAYNEQFF. CDR3 in DNA: TGCGCCAGCAGCCCTTTCTTTACTGGTGCCTACAATGAGCAGTTCTTC.

The chain carries TRBV6-5 and TRBJ2-1; D unclear. V was pared by 2 bases and J by 10 bases, with 15 bases between. The CDR3 runs 14 residues. Per germline, CDR1 MNHEY and CDR2 SVGAGI. This CDR3 is CASSYQVAGDEQFF. CDR3 in DNA: TGTGCCAGCAGTTACCAGGTAGCTGGCGACGAGCAGTTCTTC.

The chain combines TRBV18 with TRBJ2-7, with 9 bases lining up with TRBD1. Germline V lookup: CDR1 KGHSH, CDR2 LQKENI. V shed 3 bases and J 2 bases; nucleotides not matched to a gene: 5. This CDR3 comprises 15 residues. CDR3 DNA: TGTGCCAGCTCACCCGGGACAGGGTACCCCTACGAGCAGTACTTC. Protein: CASSPGTGYPYEQYF. Using reference TRBV18 and TRBJ2-7 for the parts outside the CDR3, the full variable domain is NAGVMQNPRHLVRRRGQEARLRCSPMKGHSHVYWYRQLPEEGLKFMVYLQKENIIDESGMPKERFSAEFPKEGPSILRIQQVVRGDSAAYFCASSPGTGYPYEQYFGPGTRLTVT.

This chain joins TRBV6-6 and TRBJ1-4; no firm D call. The CDR3 is 13 amino acids. V was cut by 7 bases and J by 3 bases, with 9 bases left in between. Germline V gene sequence: CDR1 MNHNY, CDR2 SVGAGI (reference sequence). CDR3 DNA: TGTGCCAGCATGCGGAGGGCTAATGAAAAACTGTTTTTT. Protein product: CASMRRANEKLFF.